Listed here are 13 T cell receptor beta chains from one sample, sequenced in a study of blood T cell repertoires in COVID-19. Libraries were prepared by immunoSEQ multiplex PCR; TCRdb keeps only in-frame clonotypes and omits some of them. The sample lists about 380,000 clones, 90% occurring once. Sequencing used peripheral blood. The receptors originated from a man in his late teens or twenties with active or convalescent COVID-19.

This rearrangement joins TRBV9 to TRBJ2-1; D perhaps matches TRBD2 (6 bases). Germline V gene data show CDR1 as SGDLS and CDR2 as YYNGEE. Deletions cut 0 bases from V and 0 bases from J, with 16 bases between. The CDR3 contains 18 residues. The CDR3 region is CASSVEIGVGGSYNEQFF. In DNA form, the CDR3 reads TGTGCCAGCAGCGTAGAAATTGGAGTGGGAGGCTCCTACAATGAGCAGTTCTTC.

The rearrangement joins TRBV27 to TRBJ2-1, with 12 bases identical to TRBD2. The junction had 4 bases not matched to a gene; V was cut back by 4 bases and J by 0 bases. Germline assignment: CDR1 MNHEY and CDR2 SMNVEV (reference sequence). CDR3 length equals 17 residues. The CDR3 nucleotides are TGTGCCAGCAGTTCCTGGACTAGCGGGGCCTCCTACAATGAGCAGTTCTTC. The encoded protein is CASSSWTSGASYNEQFF.

The chain is built from TRBV19 and TRBJ1-2, with TRBD1 identical over 7 bases. This CDR3 comprises 16 residues. Trimming took 5 bases from V and 6 from J; bases not matched to a gene: 15. From germline, CDR1 is LNHDA and CDR2 SQIVND (reference sequence). CDR3 sequence: CASSSPSTGDENGYTF. CDR3 bases: TGTGCCAGTAGTTCCCCCTCCACAGGGGATGAAAATGGCTACACCTTC.

The chain is built from TRBV12-3 or TRBV12-4 and TRBJ1-2; D possibly corresponds to TRBD1 (5 bases). The ends were cut back, 3 bases at V and 4 bases at J, with 9 bases in the middle. There are 13 residues in the CDR3. The CDR3 coding sequence is TGTGCCAGCAGTTTTCGGGGGACCTATGGCTACACCTTC. Encoded protein: CASSFRGTYGYTF.

The chain recombines TRBV18 with TRBJ2-2; D unresolved. Trimming removed 0 bases at V and 1 base at J, with 6 bases between. Per the germline V gene, CDR1 is KGHSH and CDR2 is LQKENI. The CDR3 contains 15 residues. The CDR3 sequence: CASSPPPLNTGELFF. In DNA, the CDR3 is TGTGCCAGCTCACCACCGCCACTGAACACCGGGGAGCTGTTTTTT.

This rearrangement joins TRBV25-1 to TRBJ2-1; 9 bases align to TRBD1. J gave up 5 bases and V 8 bases, and 4 bases lay outside the gene matches. This CDR3 has 13 amino acids. From germline, CDR1 is MGHDK and CDR2 SYGVNS. CDR3 sequence reads: CASSQGANNEQFF. As DNA, the CDR3 is TGTGCCAGCTCACAGGGGGCGAACAATGAGCAGTTCTTC.

The chain combines TRBV7-3 with TRBJ2-7; D call uncertain. V dropped 0 bases and J dropped 4 bases, with 7 bases sitting between them. The CDR3 has 13 residues. Germline CDR1 is SGHTA and CDR2 is FQGTGA. The CDR3 loop is CASSLTYRYEQYF. The CDR3 coding sequence is TGTGCCAGCAGCTTAACTTATAGATACGAGCAGTACTTC.

CDR3 amino acids: CASSLGTGLGYTF. In nucleotides, the CDR3 is TGTGCCAGCAGTTTAGGGACAGGGCTGGGCTACACCTTC. The chain links TRBV28 to TRBJ1-2, with TRBD1 matching over 9 bases. V shed 2 bases and J 8 bases; nucleotides not matched to a gene: 3. The CDR3 extends over 13 amino acids. The germline CDR1 and CDR2 sequences are MDHEN and SYDVKM.

This rearrangement joins TRBV6-5 to TRBJ2-3; 8 bases map to TRBD1. V lost 4 bases to trimming and J lost 0 bases; unmatched junction nucleotides: 6. The CDR3 runs to 16 residues. Germline CDR1 reads MNHEY; CDR2 reads SVGAGI. CDR3 residues: CASSFRDRTSTDTQYF. CDR3 sequence (DNA): TGTGCCAGCAGTTTCCGGGACAGGACTAGCACAGATACGCAGTATTTT.

The chain combines TRBV27 with TRBJ2-3, with D uncertain. The germline V gene has CDR1 MNHEY and CDR2 SMNVEV (reference sequence). The CDR3 contains 13 residues. V dropped 7 bases and J dropped 1 base, with 9 bases sitting between them. Here the CDR3 reads CASTPLGTDTQYF. The CDR3, as DNA: TGTGCCAGCACCCCGTTAGGCACAGATACGCAGTATTTT.

The V call is TRBV5-4, the J call TRBJ2-7; TRBD1 matches 11 bases. The V and J ends lost 3 bases and 6 bases, in that order; junction bases with no gene match: 2. The CDR3 sequence is 13 residues long. The germline CDR1 and CDR2 sequences are SGHNT and YYREEE (reference sequence). CDR3 sequence: CASSSGTGGEQYF. The DNA for the CDR3 is TGTGCCAGCAGCTCCGGGACAGGGGGCGAGCAGTACTTC.

The V gene is TRBV2, the J gene TRBJ2-1; D is undetermined. The CDR3 spans 14 residues. V lost 0 bases and J 12 bases, leaving 15 bases between the germline ends. Germline values: CDR1 SNHLY, CDR2 FYNNEI. As DNA, the CDR3 is TGTGCCAGCAGTGAAGCCTCCTCCGACTTTCTGCAGTTCTTC. Amino acid sequence: CASSEASSDFLQFF.

CDR3 region: CASSGQATNEKLFF. DNA for the CDR3: TGTGCCAGCAGCGGGCAAGCAACTAATGAAAAACTGTTTTTT. This chain links TRBV9 with TRBJ1-4, with D unclear. CDR3 length: 14 residues. Germline V gene sequence: CDR1 SGDLS, CDR2 YYNGEE. V shed 3 bases and J shed 0 bases, with 6 bases lying between them. Using reference TRBV9 and TRBJ1-4 for the parts outside the CDR3, the full variable domain is DSGVTQTPKHLITATGQRVTLRCSPRSGDLSVYWYQQSLDQGLQFLIQYYNGEERAKGNILERFSAQQFPDLHSELNLSSLELGDSALYFCASSGQATNEKLFFGSGTQLSVL.